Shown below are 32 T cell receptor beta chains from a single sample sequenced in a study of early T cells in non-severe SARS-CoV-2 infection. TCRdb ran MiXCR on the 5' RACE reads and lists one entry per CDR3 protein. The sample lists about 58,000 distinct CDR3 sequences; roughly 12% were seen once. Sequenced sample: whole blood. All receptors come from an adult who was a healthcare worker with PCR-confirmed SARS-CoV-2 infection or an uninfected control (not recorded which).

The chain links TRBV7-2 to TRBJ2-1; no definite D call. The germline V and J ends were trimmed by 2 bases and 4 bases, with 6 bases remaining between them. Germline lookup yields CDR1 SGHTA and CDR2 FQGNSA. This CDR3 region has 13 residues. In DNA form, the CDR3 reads TGTGCCAGCAGCTTAACAACTTACAATGAGCAGTTCTTC. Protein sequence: CASSLTTYNEQFF.

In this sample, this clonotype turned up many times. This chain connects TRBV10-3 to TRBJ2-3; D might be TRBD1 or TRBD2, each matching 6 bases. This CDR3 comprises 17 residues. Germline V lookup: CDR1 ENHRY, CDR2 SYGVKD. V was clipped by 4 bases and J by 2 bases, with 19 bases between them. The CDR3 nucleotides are TGTGCCATCAGTGGGACAGCCGGGACTCTATTCACAGATACGCAGTATTTT. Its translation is CAISGTAGTLFTDTQYF.

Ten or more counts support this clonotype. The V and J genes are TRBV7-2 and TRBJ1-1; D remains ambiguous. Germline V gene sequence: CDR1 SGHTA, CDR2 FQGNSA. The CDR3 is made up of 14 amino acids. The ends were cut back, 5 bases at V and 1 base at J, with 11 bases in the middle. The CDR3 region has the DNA TGTGCCAGCAGCGGCCGCTTCGCGAACACTGAAGCTTTCTTT. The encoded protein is CASSGRFANTEAFF.

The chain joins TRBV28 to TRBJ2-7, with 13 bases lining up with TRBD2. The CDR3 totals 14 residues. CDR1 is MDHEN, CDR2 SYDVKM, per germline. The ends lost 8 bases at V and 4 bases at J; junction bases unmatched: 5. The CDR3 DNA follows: TGTGCCAGCGCCCTGACTAGCGGGGGGTACGAGCAGTACTTC. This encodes CASALTSGGYEQYF.

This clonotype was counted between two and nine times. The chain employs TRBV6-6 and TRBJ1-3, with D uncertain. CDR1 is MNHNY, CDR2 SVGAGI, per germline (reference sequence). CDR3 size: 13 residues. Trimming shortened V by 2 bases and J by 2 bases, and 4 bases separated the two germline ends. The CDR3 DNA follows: TGTGCCAGCAGTTACACACCTGGAAACACCATATATTTT. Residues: CASSYTPGNTIYF.

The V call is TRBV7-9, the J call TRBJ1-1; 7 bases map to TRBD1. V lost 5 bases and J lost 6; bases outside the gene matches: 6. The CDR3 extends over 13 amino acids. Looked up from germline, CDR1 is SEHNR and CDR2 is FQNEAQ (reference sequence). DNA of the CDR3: TGTGCCAGCAGCCCCCGGGACAGCCCTGAAGCTTTCTTT. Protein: CASSPRDSPEAFF.

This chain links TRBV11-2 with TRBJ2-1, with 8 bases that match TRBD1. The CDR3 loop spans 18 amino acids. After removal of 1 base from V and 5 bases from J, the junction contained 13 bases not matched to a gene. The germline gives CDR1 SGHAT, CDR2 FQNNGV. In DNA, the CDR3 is TGTGCCAGCAGCTTAGCGGGCCGGCAGGGGGCGCGGGACAATGAGCAGTTCTTC. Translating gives CASSLAGRQGARDNEQFF.

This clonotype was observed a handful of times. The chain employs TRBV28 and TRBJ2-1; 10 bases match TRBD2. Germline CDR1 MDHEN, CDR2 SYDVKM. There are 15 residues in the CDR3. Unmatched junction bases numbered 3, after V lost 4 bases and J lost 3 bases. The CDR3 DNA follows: TGTGCCAGCAGTTCCCCTAGCGGGAGCTACAATGAGCAGTTCTTC. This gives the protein CASSSPSGSYNEQFF.

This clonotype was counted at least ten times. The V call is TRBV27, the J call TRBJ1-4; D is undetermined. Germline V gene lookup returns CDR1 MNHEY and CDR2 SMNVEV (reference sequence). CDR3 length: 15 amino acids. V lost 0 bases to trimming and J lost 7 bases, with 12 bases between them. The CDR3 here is CASSLSDGTPEKLFF. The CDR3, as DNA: TGTGCCAGCAGTTTATCCGACGGTACGCCTGAAAAACTGTTTTTT. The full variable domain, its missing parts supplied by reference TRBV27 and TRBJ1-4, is EAQVTQNPRYLITVTGKKLTVTCSQNMNHEYMSWYRQDPGLGLRQIYYSMNVEVTDKGDVPEGYKVSRKEKRNFPLILESPSPNQTSLYFCASSLSDGTPEKLFFGSGTQLSVL.

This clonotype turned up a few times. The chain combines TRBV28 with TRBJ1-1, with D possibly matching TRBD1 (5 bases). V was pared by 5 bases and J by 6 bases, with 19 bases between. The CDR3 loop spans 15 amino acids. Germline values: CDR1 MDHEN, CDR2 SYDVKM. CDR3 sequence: CASSLPRERSPEAFF. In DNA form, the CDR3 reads TGTGCCAGCAGTCTCCCCAGGGAGAGGTCTCCTGAAGCTTTCTTT.

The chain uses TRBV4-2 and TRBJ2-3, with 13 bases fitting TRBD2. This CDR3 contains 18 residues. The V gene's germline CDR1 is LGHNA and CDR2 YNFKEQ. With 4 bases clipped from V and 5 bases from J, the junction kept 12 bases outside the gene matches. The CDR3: CASSPGIGLAGVQDTQYF. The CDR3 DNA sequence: TGTGCCAGCAGCCCTGGCATAGGACTAGCGGGAGTTCAAGATACGCAGTATTTT.

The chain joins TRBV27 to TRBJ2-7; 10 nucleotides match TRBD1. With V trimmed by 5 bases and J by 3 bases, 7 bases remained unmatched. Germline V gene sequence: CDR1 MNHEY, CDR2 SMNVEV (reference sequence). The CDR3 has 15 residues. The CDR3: CASSPETGGNYEQYF. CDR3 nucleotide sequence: TGTGCCAGCAGTCCGGAGACAGGGGGCAACTACGAGCAGTACTTC.

This chain's CDR3 is CSVEGDRVTDTQYF. CDR3 sequence (DNA): TGCAGCGTTGAAGGCGACAGGGTGACAGATACGCAGTATTTT. The chain employs TRBV29-1 and TRBJ2-3; TRBD1 matches 7 bases. With 1 base clipped from V and 3 bases from J, the junction kept 4 bases outside the gene matches. There are 14 residues in the CDR3. Germline V CDR1 and CDR2: SQVTM, ANQGSEA.

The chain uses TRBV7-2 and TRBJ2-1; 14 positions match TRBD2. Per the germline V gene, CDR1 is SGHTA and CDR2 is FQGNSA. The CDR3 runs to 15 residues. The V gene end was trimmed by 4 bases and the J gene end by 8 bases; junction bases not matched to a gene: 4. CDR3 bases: TGTGCCAGCAGCTGGGGACTAGCGGGGGTCGATGAGCAGTTCTTC. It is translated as CASSWGLAGVDEQFF.

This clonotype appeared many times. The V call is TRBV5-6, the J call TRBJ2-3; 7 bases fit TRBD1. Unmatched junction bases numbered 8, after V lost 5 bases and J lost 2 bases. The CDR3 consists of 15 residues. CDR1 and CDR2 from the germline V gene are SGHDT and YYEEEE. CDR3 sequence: CASSRTGTYTDTQYF. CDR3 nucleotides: TGTGCCAGCAGTCGGACAGGCACATACACAGATACGCAGTATTTT.

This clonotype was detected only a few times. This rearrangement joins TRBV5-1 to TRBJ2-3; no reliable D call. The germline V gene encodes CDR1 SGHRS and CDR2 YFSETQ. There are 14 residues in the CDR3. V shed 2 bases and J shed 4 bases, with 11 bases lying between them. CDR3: CASSLRKTPDTQYF. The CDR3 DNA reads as TGCGCCAGCAGCTTACGAAAGACCCCAGATACGCAGTATTTT.

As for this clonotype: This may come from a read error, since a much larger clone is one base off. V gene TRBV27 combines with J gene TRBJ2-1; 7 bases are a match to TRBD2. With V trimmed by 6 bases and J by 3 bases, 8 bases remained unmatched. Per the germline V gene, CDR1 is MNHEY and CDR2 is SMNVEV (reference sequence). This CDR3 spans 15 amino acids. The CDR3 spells CASSPAGSYYNEQFF. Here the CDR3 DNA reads TGTGCCAGCAGCCCAGCGGGGAGCTACTACAATGAGCAGTTCTTC.

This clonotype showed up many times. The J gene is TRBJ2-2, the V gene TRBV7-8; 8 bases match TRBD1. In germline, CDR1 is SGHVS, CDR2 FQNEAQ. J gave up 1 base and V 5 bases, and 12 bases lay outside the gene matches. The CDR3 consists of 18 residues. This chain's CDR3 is CASSPGAGGLRNTGELFF. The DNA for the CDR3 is TGTGCCAGCAGCCCGGGGGCAGGGGGCTTAAGGAACACCGGGGAGCTGTTTTTT.

CDR3 nucleotide sequence: TGTGCCAGCAGCTCTGGACAGGCCCCAGATACGCAGTATTTT. Amino acid sequence: CASSSGQAPDTQYF. The chain links TRBV7-3 to TRBJ2-3; 7 nucleotides align to TRBD1. V dropped 4 bases and J dropped 4; count of bases not matched to a gene: 5. This CDR3 is built from 14 residues. Per the germline V gene, CDR1 is SGHTA and CDR2 is FQGTGA.

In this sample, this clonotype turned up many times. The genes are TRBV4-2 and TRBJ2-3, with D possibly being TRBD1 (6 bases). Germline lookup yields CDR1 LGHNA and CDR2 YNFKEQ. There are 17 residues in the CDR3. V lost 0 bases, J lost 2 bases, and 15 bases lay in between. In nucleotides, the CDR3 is TGTGCCAGCAGCCAAGATCTTCAGAGGGGGAACACAGATACGCAGTATTTT. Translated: CASSQDLQRGNTDTQYF.

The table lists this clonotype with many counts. This CDR3 reads CASSLRWGRGEKLFF. The CDR3 bases are TGTGCCAGCAGTTTACGGTGGGGGAGGGGTGAAAAACTGTTTTTT. J is TRBJ1-4 and V is TRBV27, with TRBD1 as a possible D gene (5 bases). There are 15 residues in the CDR3. V shed 2 bases and J shed 7 bases, with 14 bases lying between them. CDR1 MNHEY and CDR2 SMNVEV come from the germline V gene (reference sequence). The full variable domain, rest sourced from reference TRBV27 and TRBJ1-4, is EAQVTQNPRYLITVTGKKLTVTCSQNMNHEYMSWYRQDPGLGLRQIYYSMNVEVTDKGDVPEGYKVSRKEKRNFPLILESPSPNQTSLYFCASSLRWGRGEKLFFGSGTQLSVL.

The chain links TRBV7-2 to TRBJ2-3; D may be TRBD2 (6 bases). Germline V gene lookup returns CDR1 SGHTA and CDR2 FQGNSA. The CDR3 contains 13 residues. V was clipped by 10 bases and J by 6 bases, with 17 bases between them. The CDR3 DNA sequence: TGTGCCACCAAGGGACTCCGTCGGGATACGCAGTATTTT. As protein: CATKGLRRDTQYF.

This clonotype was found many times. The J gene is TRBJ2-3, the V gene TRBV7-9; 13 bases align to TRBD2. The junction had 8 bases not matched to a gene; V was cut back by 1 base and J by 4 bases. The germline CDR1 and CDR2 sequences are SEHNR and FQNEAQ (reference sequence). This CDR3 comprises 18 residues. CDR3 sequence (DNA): TGTGCCAGCAGCTTAGAGTGGAGGACTAGCGGGAGCGCAGATACGCAGTATTTT. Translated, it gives CASSLEWRTSGSADTQYF.

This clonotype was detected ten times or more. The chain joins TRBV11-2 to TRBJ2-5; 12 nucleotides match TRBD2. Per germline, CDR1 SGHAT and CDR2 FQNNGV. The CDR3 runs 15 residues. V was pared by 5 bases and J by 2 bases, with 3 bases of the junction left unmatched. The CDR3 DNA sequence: TGTGCCAGCAGCCGGACTAGCGGGATACAAGAGACCCAGTACTTC. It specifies CASSRTSGIQETQYF.

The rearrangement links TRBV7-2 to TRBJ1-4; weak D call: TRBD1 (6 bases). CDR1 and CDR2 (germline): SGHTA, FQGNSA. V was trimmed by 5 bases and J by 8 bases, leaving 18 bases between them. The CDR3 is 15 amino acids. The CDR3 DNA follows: TGTGCCAGCAGCCCCCAGAACAGGGTGCGGGAAAAACTGTTTTTT. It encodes CASSPQNRVREKLFF. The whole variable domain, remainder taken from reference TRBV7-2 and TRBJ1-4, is GAGVSQSPSNKVTEKGKDVELRCDPISGHTALYWYRQSLGQGLEFLIYFQGNSAPDKSGLPSDRFSAERTGGSVSTLTIQRTQQEDSAVYLCASSPQNRVREKLFFGSGTQLSVL.

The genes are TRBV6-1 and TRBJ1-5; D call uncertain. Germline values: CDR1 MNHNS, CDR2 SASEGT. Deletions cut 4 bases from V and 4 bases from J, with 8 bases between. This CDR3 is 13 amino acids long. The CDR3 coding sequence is TGTGCCAGCAGTGGCAGTCCTAATCAGCCCCAGCATTTT. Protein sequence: CASSGSPNQPQHF.

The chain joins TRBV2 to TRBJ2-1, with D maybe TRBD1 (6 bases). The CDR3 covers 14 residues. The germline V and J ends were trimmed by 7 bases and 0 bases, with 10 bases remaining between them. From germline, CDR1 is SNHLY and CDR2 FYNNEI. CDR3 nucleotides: TGTGCCAGCACACGACAGGACTCCTACAATGAGCAGTTCTTC. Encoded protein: CASTRQDSYNEQFF.

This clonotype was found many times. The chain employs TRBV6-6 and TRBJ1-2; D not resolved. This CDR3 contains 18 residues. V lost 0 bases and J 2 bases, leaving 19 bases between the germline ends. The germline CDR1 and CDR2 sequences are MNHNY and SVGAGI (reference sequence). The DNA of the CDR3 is TGTGCCAGCAGTTACTCGGTTCTTCCGACACCTCTAAACTATGGCTACACCTTC. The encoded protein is CASSYSVLPTPLNYGYTF.

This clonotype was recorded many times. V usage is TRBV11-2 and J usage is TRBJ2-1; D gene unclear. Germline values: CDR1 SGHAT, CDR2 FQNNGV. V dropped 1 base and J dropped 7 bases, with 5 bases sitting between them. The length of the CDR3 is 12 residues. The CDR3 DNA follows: TGTGCCAGCAGCTTAGTTAGGAATGAGCAGTTCTTC. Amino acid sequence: CASSLVRNEQFF.

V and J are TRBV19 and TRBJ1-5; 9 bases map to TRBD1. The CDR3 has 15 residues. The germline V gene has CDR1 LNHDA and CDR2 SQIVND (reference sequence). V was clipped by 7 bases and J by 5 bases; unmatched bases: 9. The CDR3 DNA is TGTGCCAGTACCGCCGGGACAGGGCCTGATCAGCCCCAGCATTTT. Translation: CASTAGTGPDQPQHF.

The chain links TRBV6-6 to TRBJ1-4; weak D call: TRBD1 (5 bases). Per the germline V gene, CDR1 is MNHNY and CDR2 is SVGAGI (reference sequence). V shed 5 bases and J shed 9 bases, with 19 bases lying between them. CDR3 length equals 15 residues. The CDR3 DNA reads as TGTGCCAGCAGTCCGGTGGAGGGGATAGGTAAAAAACTGTTTTTT. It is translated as CASSPVEGIGKKLFF.

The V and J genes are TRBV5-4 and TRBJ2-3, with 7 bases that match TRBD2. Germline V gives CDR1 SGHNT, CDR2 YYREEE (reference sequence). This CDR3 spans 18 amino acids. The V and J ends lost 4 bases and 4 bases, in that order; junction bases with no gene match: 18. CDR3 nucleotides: TGTGCCAGCAGCCCGAGAGGAAGCGGGGAGGGCCGCCCAGATACGCAGTATTTT. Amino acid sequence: CASSPRGSGEGRPDTQYF.